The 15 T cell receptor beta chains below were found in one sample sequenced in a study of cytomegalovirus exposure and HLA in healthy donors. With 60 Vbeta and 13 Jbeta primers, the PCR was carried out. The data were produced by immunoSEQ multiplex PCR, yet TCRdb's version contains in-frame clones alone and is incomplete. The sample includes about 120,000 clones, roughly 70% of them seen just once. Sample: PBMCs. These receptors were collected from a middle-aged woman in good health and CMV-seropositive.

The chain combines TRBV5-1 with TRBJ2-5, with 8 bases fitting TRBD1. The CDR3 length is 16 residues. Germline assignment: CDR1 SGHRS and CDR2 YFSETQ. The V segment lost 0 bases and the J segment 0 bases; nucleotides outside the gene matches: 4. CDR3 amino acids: CASSLAGDRYQETQYF. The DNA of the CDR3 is TGCGCCAGCAGCTTGGCCGGGGACAGGTACCAAGAGACCCAGTACTTC. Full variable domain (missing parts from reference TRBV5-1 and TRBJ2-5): KAGVTQTPRYLIKTRGQQVTLSCSPISGHRSVSWYQQTPGQGLQFLFEYFSETQRNKGNFPGRFSGRQFSNSRSEMNVSTLELGDSALYLCASSLAGDRYQETQYFGPGTRLLVL.

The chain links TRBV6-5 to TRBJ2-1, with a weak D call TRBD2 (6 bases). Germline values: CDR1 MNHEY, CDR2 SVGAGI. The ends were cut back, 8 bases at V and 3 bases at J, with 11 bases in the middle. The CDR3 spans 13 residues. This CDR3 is CASARENYNEQFF. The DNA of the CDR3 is TGTGCCAGCGCCCGGGAGAACTACAATGAGCAGTTCTTC.

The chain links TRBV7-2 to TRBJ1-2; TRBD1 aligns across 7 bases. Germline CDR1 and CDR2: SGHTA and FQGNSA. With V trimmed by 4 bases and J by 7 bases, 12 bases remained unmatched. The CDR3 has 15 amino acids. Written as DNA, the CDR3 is TGTGCCAGCAGCTCAGATCGGACAGGAGTTAGTGGCTACACCTTC. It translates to CASSSDRTGVSGYTF.

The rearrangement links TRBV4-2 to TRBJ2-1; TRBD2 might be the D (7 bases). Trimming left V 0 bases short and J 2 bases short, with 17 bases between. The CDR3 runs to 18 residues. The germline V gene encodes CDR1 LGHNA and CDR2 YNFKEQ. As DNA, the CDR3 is TGTGCCAGCAGCCAAGAATTAGGCGGGGGCCGTGCCTACAATGAGCAGTTCTTC. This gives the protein CASSQELGGGRAYNEQFF.

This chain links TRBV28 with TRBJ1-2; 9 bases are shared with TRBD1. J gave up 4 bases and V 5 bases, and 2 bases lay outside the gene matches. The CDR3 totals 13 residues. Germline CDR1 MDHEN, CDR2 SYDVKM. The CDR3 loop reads CASSPGQGYGYTF. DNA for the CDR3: TGTGCCAGCAGTCCGGGACAGGGCTATGGCTACACCTTC.

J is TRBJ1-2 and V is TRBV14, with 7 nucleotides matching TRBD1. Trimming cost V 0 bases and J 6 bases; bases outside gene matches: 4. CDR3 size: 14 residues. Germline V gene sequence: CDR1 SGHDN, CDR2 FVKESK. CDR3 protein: CASSQDGRGDGYTF. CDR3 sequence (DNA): TGTGCCAGCAGCCAAGATGGCAGGGGGGATGGCTACACCTTC.

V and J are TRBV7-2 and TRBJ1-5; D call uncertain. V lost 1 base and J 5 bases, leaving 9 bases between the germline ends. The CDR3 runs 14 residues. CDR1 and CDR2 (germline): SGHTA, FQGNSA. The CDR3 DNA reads TGTGCCAGCAGCTTAGGCGGGAATTATCAGCCCCAGCATTTT. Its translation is CASSLGGNYQPQHF.

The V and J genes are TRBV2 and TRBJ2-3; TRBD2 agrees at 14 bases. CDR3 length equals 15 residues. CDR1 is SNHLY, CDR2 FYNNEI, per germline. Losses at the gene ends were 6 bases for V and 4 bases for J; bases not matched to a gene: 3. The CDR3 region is CASRGLAGGADTQYF. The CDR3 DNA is TGTGCCAGCAGAGGACTAGCGGGAGGCGCAGATACGCAGTATTTT. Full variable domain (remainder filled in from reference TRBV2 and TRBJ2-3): EPEVTQTPSHQVTQMGQEVILRCVPISNHLYFYWYRQILGQKVEFLVSFYNNEISEKSEIFDDQFSVERPDGSNFTLKIRSTKLEDSAMYFCASRGLAGGADTQYFGPGTRLTVL.

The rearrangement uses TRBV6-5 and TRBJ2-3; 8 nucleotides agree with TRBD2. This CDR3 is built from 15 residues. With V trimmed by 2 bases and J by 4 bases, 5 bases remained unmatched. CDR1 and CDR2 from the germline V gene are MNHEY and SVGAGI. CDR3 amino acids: CASSYGRGDSDTQYF. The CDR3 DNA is TGTGCCAGCAGTTACGGGCGGGGGGATTCAGATACGCAGTATTTT.

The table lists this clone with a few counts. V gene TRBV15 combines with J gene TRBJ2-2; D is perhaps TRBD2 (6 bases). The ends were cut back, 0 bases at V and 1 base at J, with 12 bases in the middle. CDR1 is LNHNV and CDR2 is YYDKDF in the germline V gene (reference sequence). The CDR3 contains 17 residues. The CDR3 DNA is TGTGCCACCAGCAGAGAGTGGGGACTGGTGAACACCGGGGAGCTGTTTTTT. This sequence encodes CATSREWGLVNTGELFF.

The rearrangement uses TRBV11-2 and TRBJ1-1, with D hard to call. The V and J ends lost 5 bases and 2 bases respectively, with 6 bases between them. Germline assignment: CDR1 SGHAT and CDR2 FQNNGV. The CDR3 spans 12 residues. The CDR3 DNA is TGTGCCAGCAGCCCCAGAAACACTGAAGCTTTCTTT. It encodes CASSPRNTEAFF. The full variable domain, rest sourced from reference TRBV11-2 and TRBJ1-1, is EAGVAQSPRYKIIEKRQSVAFWCNPISGHATLYWYQQILGQGPKLLIQFQNNGVVDDSQLPKDRFSAERLKGVDSTLKIQPAKLEDSAVYLCASSPRNTEAFFGQGTRLTVV.

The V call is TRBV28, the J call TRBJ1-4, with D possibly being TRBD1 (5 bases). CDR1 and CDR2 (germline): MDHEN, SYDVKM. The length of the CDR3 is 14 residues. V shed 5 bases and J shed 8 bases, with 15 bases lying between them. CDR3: CASSPTLGGEKLFF. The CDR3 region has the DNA TGTGCCAGCAGTCCAACCCTCGGGGGGGAAAAACTGTTTTTT.

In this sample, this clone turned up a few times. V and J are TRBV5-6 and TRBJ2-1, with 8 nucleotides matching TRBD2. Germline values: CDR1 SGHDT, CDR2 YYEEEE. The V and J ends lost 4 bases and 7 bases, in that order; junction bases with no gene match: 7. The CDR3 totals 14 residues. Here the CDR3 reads CASSLSSGINEQFF. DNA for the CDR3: TGTGCCAGCAGCCTAAGTAGCGGGATAAATGAGCAGTTCTTC.

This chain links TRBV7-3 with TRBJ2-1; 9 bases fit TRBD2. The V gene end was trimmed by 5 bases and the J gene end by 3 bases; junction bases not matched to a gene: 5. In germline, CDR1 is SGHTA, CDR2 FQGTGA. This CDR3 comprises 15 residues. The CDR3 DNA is TGTGCCAGCAGCGAAAGCGGGAGGTTCTACAATGAGCAGTTCTTC. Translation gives CASSESGRFYNEQFF.

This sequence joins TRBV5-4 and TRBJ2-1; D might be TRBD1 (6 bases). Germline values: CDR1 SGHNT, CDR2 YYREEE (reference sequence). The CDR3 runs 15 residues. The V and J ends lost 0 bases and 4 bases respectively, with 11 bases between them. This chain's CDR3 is CASSLDTGRYNEQFF. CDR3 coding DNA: TGTGCCAGCAGCTTGGATACAGGGAGATACAATGAGCAGTTCTTC. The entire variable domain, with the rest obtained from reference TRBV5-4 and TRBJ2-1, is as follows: ETGVTQSPTHLIKTRGQQVTLRCSSQSGHNTVSWYQQALGQGPQFIFQYYREEENGRGNFPPRFSGLQFPNYSSELNVNALELDDSALYLCASSLDTGRYNEQFFGPGTRLTVL.